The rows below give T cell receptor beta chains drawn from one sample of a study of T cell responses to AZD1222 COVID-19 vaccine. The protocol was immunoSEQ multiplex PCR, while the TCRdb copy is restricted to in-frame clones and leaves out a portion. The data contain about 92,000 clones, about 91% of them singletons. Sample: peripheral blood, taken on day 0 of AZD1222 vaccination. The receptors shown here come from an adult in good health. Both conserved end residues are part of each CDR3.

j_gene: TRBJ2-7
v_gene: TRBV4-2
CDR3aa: CASSQGTSGSGVRYEQYF

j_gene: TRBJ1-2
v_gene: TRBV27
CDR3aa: CASGDRPNYGYTF

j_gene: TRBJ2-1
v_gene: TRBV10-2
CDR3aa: CASSESIGTSQYNEQFF

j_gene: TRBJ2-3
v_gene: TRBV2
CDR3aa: CASNGDTQYF

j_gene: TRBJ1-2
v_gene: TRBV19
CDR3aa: CASSIASGDGYTF

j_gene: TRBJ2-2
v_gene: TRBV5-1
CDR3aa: CASSPDSLANTGELFF

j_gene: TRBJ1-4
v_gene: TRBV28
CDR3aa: CASRPPWGEKLFF

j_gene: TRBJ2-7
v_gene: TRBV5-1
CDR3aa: CASSLAWQGPGLAGGGSYEQYF

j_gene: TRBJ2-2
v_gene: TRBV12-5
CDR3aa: CASGLGYTGELFF

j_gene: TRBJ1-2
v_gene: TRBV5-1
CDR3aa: CASSLAPTGGGYTF

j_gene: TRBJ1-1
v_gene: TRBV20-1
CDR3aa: CSASADSMNTEAFF

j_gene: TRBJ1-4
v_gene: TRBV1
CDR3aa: CTSSQGPGTKNEKLFF

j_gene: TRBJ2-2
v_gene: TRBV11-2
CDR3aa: CASRQIRMGSNTGELFF

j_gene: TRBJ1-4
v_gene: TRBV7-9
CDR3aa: CASSSSDRANEKLFF

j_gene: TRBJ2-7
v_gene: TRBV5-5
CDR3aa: CASSLSRGTDEQYF

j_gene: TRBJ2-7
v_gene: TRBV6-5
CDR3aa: CASQTTPNEQYF

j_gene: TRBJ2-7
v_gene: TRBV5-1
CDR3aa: CASSIKGQPSYEQYF

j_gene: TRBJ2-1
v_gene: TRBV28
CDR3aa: CASTLPGREQFF

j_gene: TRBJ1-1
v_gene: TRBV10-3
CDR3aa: CAISGAELNTEAFF

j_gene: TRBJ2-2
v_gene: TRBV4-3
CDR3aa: CASSQNGANTGELFF

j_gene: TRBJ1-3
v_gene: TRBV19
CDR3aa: CASIPRGAGNTIYF

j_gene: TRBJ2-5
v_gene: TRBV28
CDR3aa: CASSLDQGRSETQYF

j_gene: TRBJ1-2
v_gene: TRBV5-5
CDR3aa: CASSLATGALNYGYTF

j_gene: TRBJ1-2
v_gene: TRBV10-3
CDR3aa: CAIGNGEYGYTF

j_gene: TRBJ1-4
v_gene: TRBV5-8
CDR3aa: CASSTTGGVREKLFF

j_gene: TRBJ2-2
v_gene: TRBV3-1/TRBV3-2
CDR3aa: CASSRSRWAGELFF

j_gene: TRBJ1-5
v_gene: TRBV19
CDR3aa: CASSIRQGSPNQPQHF

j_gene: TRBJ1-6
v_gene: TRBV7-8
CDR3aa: CASSYPLGTGGDSPLHF

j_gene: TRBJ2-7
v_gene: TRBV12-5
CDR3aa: CASGLYGRSYEQYF

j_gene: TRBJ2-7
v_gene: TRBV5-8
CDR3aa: CASSLLGTYEQYF

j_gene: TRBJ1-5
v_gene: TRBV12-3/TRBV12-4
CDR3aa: CASSRQGDQPQHF

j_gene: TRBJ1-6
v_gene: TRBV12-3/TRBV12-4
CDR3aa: CASTGEGHSPLHF

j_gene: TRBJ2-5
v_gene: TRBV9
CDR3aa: CASSVGNSLSPTQYF

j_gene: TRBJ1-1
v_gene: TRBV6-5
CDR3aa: CASSYSTWVNTEAFF

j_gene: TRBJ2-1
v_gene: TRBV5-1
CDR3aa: CASSVEVEVNEQFF

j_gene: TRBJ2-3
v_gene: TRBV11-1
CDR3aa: CASSFGSLDTQYF

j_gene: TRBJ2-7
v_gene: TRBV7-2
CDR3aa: CASSVLDQDPYEQYF

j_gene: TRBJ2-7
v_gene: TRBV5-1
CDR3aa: CASSLAVGGGAYEQYF

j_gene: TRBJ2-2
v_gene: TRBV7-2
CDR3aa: CASSASNTGELFF

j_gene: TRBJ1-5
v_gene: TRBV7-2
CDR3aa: CASSSRMGGNQPQHF

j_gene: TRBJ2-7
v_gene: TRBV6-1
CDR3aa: CASSEVDFQFGLRSF

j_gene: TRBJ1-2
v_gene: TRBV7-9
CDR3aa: CASSLAGRGPLGHGYTF

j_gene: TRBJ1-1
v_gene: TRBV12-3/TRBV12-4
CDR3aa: CASNPNRATEAFF

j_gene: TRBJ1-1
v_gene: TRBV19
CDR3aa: CATLLGDRTEAFF

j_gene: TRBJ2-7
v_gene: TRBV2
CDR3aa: CASNKLITGGYEQYF

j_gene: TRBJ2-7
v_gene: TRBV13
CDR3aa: CASSLDGTEAYEQYF

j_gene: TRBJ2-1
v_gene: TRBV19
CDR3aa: CASSATGTWVYNEQFF